This T cell receptor beta chain was retrieved from a study of T cell repertoires in cytomegalovirus infection. General study results and limits: In two of eight donors, the top clonotype was HLA-C-restricted CMV-specific.

A single record per CDR3 protein comes from TCRdb applying MiXCR to the reads. The data contain roughly 500,000 distinct CDR3 sequences, around 35% of them seen just once; the ten biggest clones take up roughly a sixth. Remarks on this clonotype: What it recognizes is unknown.

From germline, CDR1 is SGHTA and CDR2 FQGNSA. Trimming took 1 base from V and 3 from J, leaving 28 bases between them. The CDR3 has 20 residues. This sequence was found in a human donor in good health (CMV status not recorded). Some clones in this sample may be carry-over from other donors' samples. This chain connects TRBV7-2 to TRBJ2-7; possible D gene TRBD1, 9 bases. The material sequenced was cultured PBMCs, taken from culture after CMV antigen stimulation. CDR3: CASSLGRGGQGTFWIYEQYF. The CDR3 DNA reads as TGTGCCAGCAGCTTAGGCCGGGGGGGACAGGGTACTTTTTGGATCTACGAGCAGTACTTC.